The rows below give T cell receptor beta chains drawn from one sample of a study of graft-versus-host responses after intestinal transplantation. Sequenced by immunoSEQ multiplex PCR; TCRdb stores in-frame clones only, minus some. Of tens of thousands of clones detected, roughly 90% appear once; the ten largest clones hold 0.3% to 0.35%. No antigen is known for these receptors. This material consisted of unstimulated CD4+ T cells sorted from spleen or lymph node cells, taken before intestinal transplant. These receptors all stem from a human donor who received an intestinal transplant. CDR3s include the opening cysteine and the closing phenylalanine or tryptophan. The order of the fields is D gene, clone size, V gene, J gene, CDR3 DNA, CDR3 protein. D genes are given only for firm matches. Size is stated for part of the rows, as once, few or many counts, or as a class when the clone is expanded.

.	.	TRBV7-9	TRBJ2-7	TGTGCCAGCAGCCCAAATCGGGACCGGAGCTCCTACGAGCAGTACTTC	CASSPNRDRSSYEQYF
.	.	TRBV5-1	TRBJ1-1	TGCGCCAGCAGCTTGGCTCGGCAGCTTGACACTGAAGCTTTCTTT	CASSLARQLDTEAFF
TRBD1	.	TRBV29-1	TRBJ1-1	TGCAGCGTTGCGACAGGGGGCGCCGAAGCTTTCTTT	CSVATGGAEAFF
.	once	TRBV27	TRBJ2-7	TGTGCCAGCAGTTTAGTTTCCAGGCATACCTACGAGCAGTACTTC	CASSLVSRHTYEQYF
.	.	TRBV7-2	TRBJ1-1	TGTGCCAGCAGCCCTCACCGGCAGCTTGGGGCTTTCTTT	CASSPHRQLGAFF
.	once	TRBV5-8	TRBJ1-1	TGTGCCAGCAGCCTTGGGTTAGCCGGACGCCGCAACACTGAAGCTTTCTTT	CASSLGLAGRRNTEAFF
TRBD1	.	TRBV5-5	TRBJ1-1	TGTGCCAGCAGCTTCGTCCCGGGACAGGGGGTGAACACTGAAGCTTTCTTT	CASSFVPGQGVNTEAFF
.	.	TRBV7-9	TRBJ2-1	TGTGCCAGCAGCTTAGGGGTAATTAGGACAGACTCCTACAATGAGCAGTTCTTC	CASSLGVIRTDSYNEQFF
.	once	TRBV19	TRBJ1-2	TGTGCCAGTAGTGAGGATGGGGCGAACTATGGCTACACCTTC	CASSEDGANYGYTF
.	.	TRBV27	TRBJ2-3	TGTGCCAGCCGGGACCGCACAGATACGCAGTATTTT	CASRDRTDTQYF
.	.	TRBV6-5	TRBJ1-1	TGTGCCAGCAGTTCGGTGGGTCCCACTGAAGCTTTCTTT	CASSSVGPTEAFF
.	.	TRBV6-5	TRBJ1-5	TGTGCCAGCAGTTACTATCGACGTACTAGCAATCAGCCCCAGCATTTT	CASSYYRRTSNQPQHF
TRBD2	.	TRBV6-1	TRBJ2-4	TGTGCCAGCAATGGACTAGCGGGGGGGTTAAACATTCAGTACTTC	CASNGLAGGLNIQYF
.	.	TRBV28	TRBJ2-1	TGTGCCAGCCAAACAGGGACCAATGAGCAGTTCTTC	CASQTGTNEQFF
.	.	TRBV10-1	TRBJ2-7	TGCGCCAGCAGTGATGGGCTTTTCTACGAGCAGTACTTC	CASSDGLFYEQYF
TRBD1	.	TRBV29-1	TRBJ2-7	TGCAGCGTTGAAGAAGGGGCGGGACAGGGGGCGTACGAGCAGTACTTC	CSVEEGAGQGAYEQYF
TRBD2	.	TRBV28	TRBJ2-7	TGTGCCAGCAGTGGACGGGCTAGCGGGACCTACGAGCAGTACTTC	CASSGRASGTYEQYF
.	.	TRBV28	TRBJ2-7	TGTGCCAGCAGTTTAGTAGGACGCCCCTACGAGCAGTACTTC	CASSLVGRPYEQYF
.	.	TRBV20-1	TRBJ2-3	TGCAGTGGAGGGAGCACAGATACGCAGTATTTT	CSGGSTDTQYF
.	.	TRBV4-1	TRBJ1-2	TGCGCCAGCAGCCAAACGACAGGATCTAACTATGGCTACACCTTC	CASSQTTGSNYGYTF
.	.	TRBV19	TRBJ2-3	TGTGCCAGTAGTCGGAAGGAGCTGAGCACAGATACGCAGTATTTT	CASSRKELSTDTQYF
TRBD2	.	TRBV9	TRBJ2-1	TGTGCCAGCAGCGCCGGGACTAGGCCCTACAATGAGCAGTTCTTC	CASSAGTRPYNEQFF
.	.	TRBV7-3	TRBJ2-2	TGTGCCAGCAGCTTGGACTCAAACACCGGGGAGCTGTTTTTT	CASSLDSNTGELFF
TRBD1	.	TRBV25-1	TRBJ2-2	TGTGCCAGCAGTCCTACAGGGGTTCACACCGGGGAGCTGTTTTTT	CASSPTGVHTGELFF
.	once	TRBV7-3	TRBJ1-2	TGTGCCAGCAGCTTAGAGGCGGGATATGGCTACACCTTC	CASSLEAGYGYTF
.	.	TRBV27	TRBJ2-7	TGTGCCAGCAGTTTACGGGGGACGGAGGCGGGCTACGAGCAGTACTTC	CASSLRGTEAGYEQYF
.	.	TRBV23-1	TRBJ2-3	TGCGCCAGCAGTCAATCAGTGGGGAGGGGGACGGGAGAGAATACGCAGTATTTT	CASSQSVGRGTGENTQYF
TRBD1	.	TRBV18	TRBJ2-3	TGTGCCAGCTCACCACCCCTTCCCCCCGGACAGGGCAAAGAAGGCTACGGCACAGATACGCAGTATTTT	CASSPPLPPGQGKEGYGTDTQYF
TRBD1	.	TRBV19	TRBJ1-1	TGTGCCAGTAGTCCGAGAGGGGGGACAGGGGGCCATGTTGTGGTAGGCACTGAAGCTTTCTTT	CASSPRGGTGGHVVVGTEAFF
.	.	TRBV27	TRBJ1-6	TGTGCCACCTCTATCCGTCCGGCTGATAATTCACCCCTCCACTTT	CATSIRPADNSPLHF
.	.	TRBV19	TRBJ1-5	TGTGCCAGTAGTACCTGGTTATTTATGGGCAATCAGCCCCAGCATTTT	CASSTWLFMGNQPQHF
.	.	TRBV5-1	TRBJ1-1	TGCGCCAGCAAAACGGCGGGGAACACTGAAGCTTTCTTT	CASKTAGNTEAFF
.	few	TRBV6-5	TRBJ1-1	TGTGCCAGCAGCCCAACGGCCGGCACTGAAGCTTTCTTT	CASSPTAGTEAFF
.	.	TRBV7-9	TRBJ2-2	TGTGCCAGCAGCCCCTCTCGGGGGTTTCAGGACACCGGGGAGCTGTTTTTT	CASSPSRGFQDTGELFF
TRBD2	.	TRBV2	TRBJ2-1	TGTGCCAGCAGACTGGGACTAGCGGGGATTAATGAGCAGTTCTTC	CASRLGLAGINEQFF
.	.	TRBV21-1	TRBJ2-1	TGTGCCAGCAGCCAAGATGTGCCCGCTAGCGGGAGGGAGGGTCTGGTATACAATGAGCAGTTCTTC	CASSQDVPASGREGLVYNEQFF
.	.	TRBV6-6	TRBJ2-3	TGTGCCAGCAGTAAAACAAGGGCCACAGATACGCAGTATTTT	CASSKTRATDTQYF
.	.	TRBV6-6	TRBJ2-5	TGTGCCAGCAGTTACTCTCTCCAAGAGACCCAGTACTTC	CASSYSLQETQYF
.	.	TRBV6-1	TRBJ1-3	TGTGCCAGCAGCGTAGGGACGGAAGGAAACACCATATATTTT	CASSVGTEGNTIYF
.	.	TRBV7-2	TRBJ1-2	TGTGCCAGCAGCTTAACCCCTCCAATCCAAGGCTACACCTTC	CASSLTPPIQGYTF
TRBD2	.	TRBV28	TRBJ2-7	TGTGCCAGCAGCCTGACTAGCCCTGATCGGCAGTACTTC	CASSLTSPDRQYF
.	.	TRBV29-1	TRBJ1-2	TGCAGCGTTGAAGTCCGGACGTTTGGAGATGGCTACACCTTC	CSVEVRTFGDGYTF
.	.	TRBV7-9	TRBJ2-1	TGTGCCAGCAGCTTAGTAGGTGCGATCAATGAGCAGTTCTTC	CASSLVGAINEQFF
TRBD2	.	TRBV6-5	TRBJ2-1	TGTGCCAGCAGAACTAGCGGGGGGAGTGATGAGCAGTTCTTC	CASRTSGGSDEQFF
.	.	TRBV18	TRBJ2-3	TGTGCCAGCTCACCGATAGCCCAGCGGACGGGGGCAGATACGCAGTATTTT	CASSPIAQRTGADTQYF
.	.	TRBV4-1	TRBJ1-5	TGCGCCAGCAGCCAACCCACCGGGTCCCCAAATCAGCCCCAGCATTTT	CASSQPTGSPNQPQHF
.	.	TRBV7-2	TRBJ2-3	TGTGCCAGCAGCTTAAGTCCTAGACCGACAGATACGCAGTATTTT	CASSLSPRPTDTQYF
TRBD1	.	TRBV5-1	TRBJ1-1	TGCGCCAGCAGCTTGGGGGACAGGGGGCTTCGTGGCTCTGAAGCTTTCTTT	CASSLGDRGLRGSEAFF